What follows are 8 T cell receptor beta chains derived from one specimen sequenced in a study of technical replicates of blood from several donors. Here immunoSEQ multiplex PCR was the method, and the copy in TCRdb shows in-frame clones only, minus some. The sample has 75,000 to 100,000 clones, about 95% seen once. The sequenced material came from T cells isolated from PBMCs. Receptors were obtained from a human donor in good health.

This chain links TRBV30 with TRBJ1-1; no clear D gene. Germline V lookup: CDR1 GTSNPN, CDR2 SVGIG (reference sequence). The CDR3 has 12 amino acids. Trimming shortened V by 4 bases and J by 4 bases, and 10 bases separated the two germline ends. CDR3 loop: CAWTGFFTEAFF. CDR3 coding DNA: TGTGCCTGGACCGGGTTTTTCACTGAAGCTTTCTTT.

The chain links TRBV2 to TRBJ2-3; D may be TRBD1 (6 bases). Deletions cut 8 bases from V and 2 bases from J, with 14 bases between. The CDR3 is 14 residues long. CDR1 SNHLY and CDR2 FYNNEI come from the germline V gene. CDR3 sequence: CASGRGTFTDTQYF. The CDR3, as DNA: TGTGCCAGCGGTAGGGGGACCTTCACAGATACGCAGTATTTT.

The chain couples TRBV29-1 to TRBJ1-2; 8 positions match TRBD1. Germline lookup yields CDR1 SQVTM and CDR2 ANQGSEA. V lost 0 bases, J lost 1 base, and 7 bases stayed unmatched. The CDR3 runs 16 residues. CDR3 sequence: CSVEDPRTGINYGYTF. CDR3 in DNA: TGCAGCGTTGAAGACCCTAGGACAGGGATTAACTATGGCTACACCTTC.

The V call is TRBV30, the J call TRBJ2-5; D might be TRBD1 (6 bases). The CDR3 is 13 residues long. CDR1 and CDR2 from the germline V gene are GTSNPN and SVGIG (reference sequence). With 0 bases removed from V and 4 bases from J, the gap between germline ends came to 9 bases. Here the CDR3 reads CAWSVTGLETQYF. The DNA for the CDR3 is TGTGCCTGGAGTGTAACAGGGTTAGAGACCCAGTACTTC.

The chain joins TRBV12-5 to TRBJ1-3; no clear D. CDR3 length: 18 residues. CDR1 and CDR2 from the germline V gene are LGHNT and FRNRAP. V was trimmed by 0 bases and J by 0 bases, leaving 15 bases between them. The CDR3 here is CASGLVGGSLDSGNTIYF. CDR3 bases: TGTGCTAGTGGTTTGGTAGGCGGGAGTCTTGACTCTGGAAACACCATATATTTT. Complete variable domain (other parts from reference TRBV12-5 and TRBJ1-3): DARVTQTPRHKVTEMGQEVTMRCQPILGHNTVFWYRQTMMQGLELLAYFRNRAPLDDSGMPKDRFSAEMPDATLATLKIQPSEPRDSAVYFCASGLVGGSLDSGNTIYFGEGSWLTVV.

The V and J genes are TRBV15 and TRBJ2-2; TRBD1 is a possible D gene (5 bases). The germline V gene has CDR1 LNHNV and CDR2 YYDKDF (reference sequence). The CDR3 runs to 15 residues. Trimming left V 1 base short and J 3 bases short, with 9 bases between. The CDR3 is CATSRVRGYTGELFF. In DNA form, the CDR3 reads TGTGCCACCAGCAGAGTTAGGGGATACACCGGGGAGCTGTTTTTT. The complete variable domain, with remaining parts taken from reference TRBV15 and TRBJ2-2, reads DAMVIQNPRYQVTQFGKPVTLSCSQTLNHNVMYWYQQKSSQAPKLLFHYYDKDFNNEADTPDNFQSRRPNTSFCFLDIRSPGLGDTAMYLCATSRVRGYTGELFFGEGSRLTVL.

This sequence joins TRBV5-6 and TRBJ1-1; no reliable D call. With 4 bases removed from V and 5 bases from J, the gap between germline ends came to 9 bases. Per germline, CDR1 SGHDT and CDR2 YYEEEE. There are 12 residues in the CDR3. The CDR3 is CASSLSGTEAFF. In DNA form, the CDR3 reads TGTGCCAGCAGCCTATCGGGTACTGAAGCTTTCTTT.

V and J are TRBV27 and TRBJ1-5; TRBD1 might be the D (6 bases). The CDR3 is 16 residues long. Germline CDR1 and CDR2: MNHEY and SMNVEV (reference sequence). V was trimmed by 2 bases and J by 5 bases, leaving 16 bases between them. The CDR3 sequence is CASSLIMGAGDQPQHF. The CDR3 region has the DNA TGTGCCAGCAGTTTAATAATGGGGGCGGGGGATCAGCCCCAGCATTTT.